This TCR beta chain comes out of a study of regulatory T cells in long-lasting Graves disease. Study findings and constraints: Newly diagnosed disease favored TRBV20-1 and TRBJ2-1 over persistent disease. Newly diagnosed Graves' patients exceeded persistent ones in TCR diversity.

Construction of TCR beta libraries relied on iRepertoire HTBI primers and on Arm-PCR targeting CDR3 regions. In TCRdb, the multiplex PCR reads were re-called with MiXCR into one record per CDR3 protein. Among some 220,000 distinct CDR3 sequences listed, approximately 19% were seen once. The CDR3 spans 20 residues. V lost 3 bases, J lost 5 bases, and 21 bases stayed unmatched. Germline V gene data show CDR1 as MDHEN and CDR2 as SYDVKM. Time point in this sample: newly diagnosed GD, antithyroid drugs for less than 3 months. The authors made the TCR library using RNA they extracted from PBMCs. One endocrinology department in Xi'an, China, was where patients came from. Worth noting for this clonotype: What it binds is unknown.

The same specimen was also included in a second study, on T cells in Graves' hyperthyroidism and ophthalmopathy.

Specimen: peripheral blood mononuclear cells (PBMCs), collected at new diagnosis, from a patient treated with antithyroid drugs. The chain has TRBV28 and TRBJ1-5, with 8 bases identical to TRBD1. The TCR sequence derives from a woman aged 30 to 39 with Graves disease. Here the CDR3 DNA reads TGTGCCAGCAGTTTGCGTACAATTCGGGACAGGCATCTAGGGGATCAGCCCCAGCATTTT. Protein sequence: CASSLRTIRDRHLGDQPQHF.